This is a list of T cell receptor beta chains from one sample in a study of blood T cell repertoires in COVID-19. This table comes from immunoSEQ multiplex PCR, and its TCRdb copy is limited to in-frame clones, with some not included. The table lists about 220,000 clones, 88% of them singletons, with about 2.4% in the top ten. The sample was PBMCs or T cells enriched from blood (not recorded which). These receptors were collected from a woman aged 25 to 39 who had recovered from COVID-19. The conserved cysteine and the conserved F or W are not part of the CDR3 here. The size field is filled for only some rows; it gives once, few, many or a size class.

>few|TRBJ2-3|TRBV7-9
ASSSGADTQY
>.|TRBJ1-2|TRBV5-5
ASRSSEWVDGYT
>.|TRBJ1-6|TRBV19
ASSSTGDNINSPLH
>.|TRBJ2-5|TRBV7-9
ASTITSGRTQETQY
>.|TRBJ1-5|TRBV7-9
ASSLGGPLNQPQH
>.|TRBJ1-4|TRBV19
ASSNIEKLF
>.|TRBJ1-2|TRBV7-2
ASSLMSRGLPKEGYT
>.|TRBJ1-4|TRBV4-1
ASSQVGLRNEKLF
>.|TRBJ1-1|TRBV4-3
ASSQDLFRDTRPFWAF
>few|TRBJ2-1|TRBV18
ASSPAGAVGDEQF
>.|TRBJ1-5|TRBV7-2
ASSPDRYSNQPQH
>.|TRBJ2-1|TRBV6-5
ASSYGGANNEQF
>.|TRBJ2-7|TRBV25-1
ASSGTGYEQY
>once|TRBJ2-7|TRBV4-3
ASSQSPGTYEQY
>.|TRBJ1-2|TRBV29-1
SVYPQTVNYGYT
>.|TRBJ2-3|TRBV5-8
ASSLAGATDTQY
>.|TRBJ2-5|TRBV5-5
ASSFPGTRYSQY
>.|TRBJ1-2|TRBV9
ASSVPRQGPHYGYT
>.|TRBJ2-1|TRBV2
ASSEDGTSYF
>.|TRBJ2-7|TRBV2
ASSDGVPEQY
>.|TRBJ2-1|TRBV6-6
ASSYWDRGYNEQF
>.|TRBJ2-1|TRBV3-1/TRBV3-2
ASSQTGTGYNNEQF
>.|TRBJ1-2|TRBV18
ASSPDRANYGYT
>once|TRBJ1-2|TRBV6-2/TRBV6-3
ASSYSPMDLNYGYT
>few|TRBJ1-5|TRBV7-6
ASSLGFLGGLEKQPQH
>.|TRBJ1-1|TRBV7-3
ASSAGPMNTEAF
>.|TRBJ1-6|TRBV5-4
ASSLRDRDNSPLH
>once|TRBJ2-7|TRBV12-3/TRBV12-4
ASSSSLEQY
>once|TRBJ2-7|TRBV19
ASSLRLAGGEQY
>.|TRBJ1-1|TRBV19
ASSRSPGTEAF
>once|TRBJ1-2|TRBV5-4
ASSLAAWDIYGYT
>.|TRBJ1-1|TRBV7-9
ASSVTVSITEAF
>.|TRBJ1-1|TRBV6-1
ASSDRAGKGTEAF
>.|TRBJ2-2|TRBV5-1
ASSTLGTGGRTGELF
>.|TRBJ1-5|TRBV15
ATSRDLAGRHQPQH
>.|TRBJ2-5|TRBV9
ASSVVAGETQY
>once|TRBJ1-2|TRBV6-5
ASSSPRQGAYGYT
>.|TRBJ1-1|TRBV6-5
ASTRGMNTEAF
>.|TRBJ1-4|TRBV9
ASSVEAGGMTNEKLF
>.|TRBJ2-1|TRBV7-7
ASSPLAGAHNEQF
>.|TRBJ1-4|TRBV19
ASSIGDSRKLNEKLF
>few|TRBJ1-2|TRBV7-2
ASNGTGCLSHYGYT
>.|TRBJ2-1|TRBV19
ASSAGDSYNEQF
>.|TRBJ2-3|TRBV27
ASKKDVGLETDTQY
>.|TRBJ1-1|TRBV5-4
ASSSLGGPAHLNTEAF
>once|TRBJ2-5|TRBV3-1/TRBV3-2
ATKDRAVETQY
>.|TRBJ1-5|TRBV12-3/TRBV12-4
ASSLYGNQPQH
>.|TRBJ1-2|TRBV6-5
ASRRGQINYGYT
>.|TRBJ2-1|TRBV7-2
ASSTTSYNEQF
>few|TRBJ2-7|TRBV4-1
ASSQNAWDRDEQY
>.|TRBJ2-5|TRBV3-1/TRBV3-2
ASTPGSGLPTQY
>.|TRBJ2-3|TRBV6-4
ASSGGLGSTDTQY
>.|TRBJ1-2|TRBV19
ASTGTVYGYT
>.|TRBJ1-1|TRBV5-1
ASSLVLTGNRNTEAF
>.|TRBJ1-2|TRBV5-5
ASSLGQGDGYT